This TCR beta chain was sequenced during a study of beta chain features in type 1 diabetes. Study-level findings and limits: VDJ junctions from type 1 diabetes patients carried fewer insertions and larger deletions. Whether HLA type affects TCRB rearrangement stayed undetermined in the present work.

All of the isolated RNA was reverse transcribed, so expressed TCRB transcripts were sequenced. The assay was immunoSEQ multiplex PCR, and TCRdb's table has in-frame clones only and misses some. The sample lists 300,000 to 450,000 clones, about 20% occurring once. Every single donor gave one heparinised blood draw, and these averaged approximately 120 mL. The CDR3 consists of 12 residues. CDR1 KGHSH and CDR2 LQKENI come from the germline V gene. Worth noting for this clone: Its antigen is undetermined. One end of the junction does not line up with germline, which may come from a read error.

The TCR was taken from a woman aged 18-29 years in good health. Sequenced: naive CD4+ T cells from blood. The chain couples TRBV18 to TRBJ2-7; 8 positions agree with TRBD2. The CDR3 DNA reads TGTGCCAGCTCACCACGAGCGGGAGCGGAACACTTC. It encodes CASSPRAGAEHF.